This T cell receptor (beta chain) originates from a study of beta chain features in type 1 diabetes. CDR1 is SGHRS and CDR2 is YFSETQ in the germline V gene. This CDR3 has 13 residues. The ends were cut back, 2 bases at V and 5 bases at J, with 10 bases in the middle. Of the isolated RNA, all was reverse transcribed, and so the sequenced material was expressed TCRB transcripts. This table comes from immunoSEQ multiplex PCR, and its TCRdb copy is limited to in-frame clones, with some not included. The sample lists 95,000 to 150,000 clones, roughly 15% occurring once. Overall study results and limits: When Type 1 diabetes patients were examined, their TCRB CDR3s proved moderately but significantly shorter in all four CD4+ subsets.

Remarks on this clone: Its antigen is still unknown.

V usage is TRBV5-1 and J usage is TRBJ2-5; D call uncertain. The sequence derives from a man younger than 40 with type 1 diabetes. The sequenced sample was central memory CD4+ T cells from blood. The CDR3 spells CASSLRALETQYF. For the CDR3, the DNA is TGCGCCAGCAGCTTAAGGGCACTGGAGACCCAGTACTTC.